The T cell receptor (beta chain) under discussion was sequenced for a study of sequential checkpoint blockade in melanoma. For the study at large: Arm A got nivolumab then ipilimumab; arm B the reverse, 1:1. Maintenance nivolumab came after either treatment sequence.

This CDR3 is 15 amino acids long. V trimming: 0 bases; J trimming: 2 bases; junction bases outside the gene matches: 2. Germline CDR1 SGDLS, CDR2 YYNGEE. Method: immunoSEQ multiplex PCR; TCRdb's copy keeps in-frame clones and lacks some. This sample carries about 13,000 clones, roughly four fifths of them seen once, and the ten largest clones take 50%. The treatment was: randomized to nivolumab then ipilimumab (arm A) or the reverse (arm B). Sorted cells were live CD3+CD8+, lacking CD19 and CD56, from PBMCs. The starting material was CD8+ T cells sorted from blood (inferred from file names), obtained from a patient given nivolumab and ipilimumab in sequence. V gene TRBV9 combines with J gene TRBJ1-5, with 7 bases that match TRBD1. The TCR sequence derives from a human patient with melanoma. Some clones in this sample may be carry-over from other donors' samples. CDR3 in amino acids: CASSVGGGGNQPQHF. The CDR3 DNA sequence: TGTGCCAGCAGCGTAGGAGGGGGCGGCAATCAGCCCCAGCATTTT.